A selection of T cell receptor beta chains follows, all from one sample in a study of monozygotic twins with inflammatory bowel disease. TCRdb reprocessed the 5' RACE reads and reports one entry per CDR3 protein, with no DNA. The listing records about 210,000 distinct CDR3 sequences. Material for sequencing was blood. The receptors derive from a human donor with ulcerative colitis or Crohn's disease, or a healthy co-twin of an affected twin (not recorded which). The CDR3 runs from the conserved cysteine through the conserved F or W.

j_gene	v_gene	CDR3aa
TRBJ2-5	TRBV29-1	CSVETGWQETQYF
TRBJ2-5	TRBV5-1	CASSGGLQETQYF
TRBJ2-3	TRBV6-1	CASSEKRGGVDTQYF
TRBJ1-4	TRBV10-3	CAISDGRGIELFF
TRBJ1-6	TRBV28	CASSFVTGTGDSPLHF
TRBJ2-3	TRBV12-3/TRBV12-4	CASSLVGGTDTQYF
TRBJ2-5	TRBV20-1	CSVFGGDQETQYF
TRBJ2-1	TRBV4-2	CASSQAGNEQFF
TRBJ1-2	TRBV19	CASSTGYLNYGYTF
TRBJ1-1	TRBV5-1	CASKVGGGTTEAFF
TRBJ1-2	TRBV12-3/TRBV12-4	CASSLAPAAYGYTF
TRBJ2-3	TRBV5-1	CASSSPGTAERDTQYF
TRBJ2-7	TRBV20-1	CSAKQRNYEQYF
TRBJ2-7	TRBV12-3/TRBV12-4	CASSRQGYEQYF
TRBJ2-2	TRBV7-2	CASSFTTGGPAEFF
TRBJ2-7	TRBV18	CASSPPGGSYEQYF
TRBJ1-5	TRBV27	CASSSGQGTQPQHF
TRBJ2-2	TRBV12-3/TRBV12-4	CASSPTTGINSGELFF
TRBJ2-1	TRBV2	CASEQGAGGEQFF
TRBJ1-2	TRBV7-2	CASSPTGRAGYTF
TRBJ2-5	TRBV20-1	CSASVEQQETQYF
TRBJ2-1	TRBV6-1	CASSPRGASSYNEQFF
TRBJ1-5	TRBV20-1	CSAATVMGGQPQHF
TRBJ2-1	TRBV6-5	CASSSSAWTGGNEQFF
TRBJ2-1	TRBV10-3	CAISGRGDDEQFF
TRBJ1-1	TRBV2	CASSVRGGGTEAFF
TRBJ1-1	TRBV2	CAKTGTATEAFF
TRBJ1-2	TRBV7-2	CASSFPLSTNYGYTF
TRBJ2-4	TRBV20-1	CSGETAGYIQYF
TRBJ2-1	TRBV2	CASRESGVVSYNEQFF
TRBJ2-1	TRBV11-1	CASSTGGQGYNEQFF
TRBJ1-1	TRBV3-1	CASRFADRRLNTEAFF
TRBJ2-4	TRBV6-5	CASSSRGDTDSLAKNIQYF
TRBJ1-3	TRBV5-1	CASSPTGIPGYTIYF
TRBJ2-1	TRBV7-3	CASSSMSGGRNEQFF
TRBJ2-7	TRBV6-2/TRBV6-3	CASSYRESGTEQYF
TRBJ2-5	TRBV5-1	CASSLDDSTGETQYF
TRBJ2-7	TRBV20-1	CSARDAGTGGFEQYF